The rows below give T cell receptor beta chains drawn from one sample of a study of vaccination and CD4 T cells after COVID-19. The antigens of these receptors remain unknown. TCRdb re-called the PCR reads through MiXCR, storing one row per CDR3 protein. The sample contains 20,000 to 25,000 distinct CDR3 sequences, 46% of which appear only once. Sequences were derived from CD4+ T cells from blood, cultured in vitro, sampled about 7 months after SARS-CoV-2 vaccination. Source of these receptors: a human donor who had recovered from COVID-19. CDR3s leave out the opening cysteine and the closing phenylalanine or tryptophan. Each record gives: V gene, J gene, CDR3 protein.

TRBV4-2	TRBJ2-7	ASSQLGTGGSYEQY
TRBV7-8	TRBJ2-5	ASSNRGGGETQY
TRBV24-1	TRBJ1-1	ATSDPGGEAF
TRBV29-1	TRBJ1-1	SVPGRYGTNTEAF
TRBV24-1	TRBJ2-3	ATSASSHYSTDTQY
TRBV6-1	TRBJ1-2	ASSPGLTGHGYT
TRBV19	TRBJ2-5	ASSPLDRQETQY
TRBV6-1	TRBJ2-5	ASSEDRGEETQY
TRBV19	TRBJ2-5	ASSISSGGGEETQY
TRBV6-5	TRBJ2-1	ASSYGVGTTSYNEQF
TRBV6-1	TRBJ1-5	ASRQDHNQPQH
TRBV20-1	TRBJ2-3	SARDAGQVADTQY
TRBV4-2	TRBJ1-2	ASSQDPGTPYGYT
TRBV6-1	TRBJ1-2	ASSVRESGYT
TRBV15	TRBJ2-3	ATSRGLAGGSDTQY
TRBV6-2/TRBV6-3	TRBJ2-7	ASRFLSSRHEQY
TRBV6-5	TRBJ2-5	ASSYLWTKGPQETQY
TRBV4-2	TRBJ2-5	ASSQVTAETQY
TRBV20-1	TRBJ2-3	SAPPGGGASTDTQY
TRBV6-5	TRBJ1-1	ASSLQSANTEAF
TRBV7-3	TRBJ2-5	ASSLEVEAKETQY
TRBV6-1	TRBJ1-2	ASRDIGYT
TRBV20-1	TRBJ2-5	SARDPAGLAGRETQY
TRBV7-6	TRBJ2-5	ATKPGIAFTQETQY
TRBV30	TRBJ2-1	AWSRDTSAYNEQF
TRBV2	TRBJ1-6	ASSATGKNSPLH
TRBV28	TRBJ1-2	ASADSNYGYT
TRBV20-1	TRBJ2-5	SARDGGWTQY
TRBV6-1	TRBJ2-7	ASSTSRDRDSYEQY
TRBV20-1	TRBJ2-5	SARDRQGALMETQY
TRBV5-4	TRBJ2-1	ASSSLAGGYNEQF
TRBV7-2	TRBJ1-3	ASSADTLNTIY
TRBV7-2	TRBJ1-2	ASSLLNYGYT
TRBV12-5	TRBJ2-5	ASGSDNQETQY
TRBV24-1	TRBJ2-7	ATSDDRDSSYEQY
TRBV2	TRBJ2-7	ASGSYYEQY
TRBV20-1	TRBJ1-5	SARSGALTPEPQH
TRBV2	TRBJ1-5	ASSDGLQNQPQH
TRBV15	TRBJ1-2	ATSRDLRGANYGYT
TRBV7-9	TRBJ1-2	ASSSTGYSNYGYT
TRBV19	TRBJ1-2	ASSLQGVYGYT
TRBV7-6	TRBJ2-5	ASSYSGRGSWETQY
TRBV20-1	TRBJ2-7	SAAGGAPYEQY
TRBV7-3	TRBJ1-1	ASSSGTANTEAF
TRBV20-1	-	SAIRQSYEQY
TRBV24-1	TRBJ1-2	ATSEPGRDYGYT
TRBV7-8	TRBJ1-2	ASSLARETGGSGYT
TRBV5-4	TRBJ2-3	ASSGQLTDTQY
TRBV6-1	TRBJ1-1	ASTRTGYTEAF
TRBV25-1	TRBJ2-3	ASSDSSTDTQY